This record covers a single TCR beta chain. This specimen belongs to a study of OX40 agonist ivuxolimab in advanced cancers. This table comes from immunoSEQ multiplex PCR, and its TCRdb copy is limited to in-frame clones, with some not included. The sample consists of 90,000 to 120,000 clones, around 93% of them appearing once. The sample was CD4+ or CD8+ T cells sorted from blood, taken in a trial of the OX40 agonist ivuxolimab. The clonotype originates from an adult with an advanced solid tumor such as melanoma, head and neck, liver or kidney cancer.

The CDR3 region is CASGRGQGGSYNEQFF. In nucleotides, the CDR3 is TGTGCTAGTGGAAGAGGACAGGGGGGCTCCTACAATGAGCAGTTCTTC. The V gene is TRBV12-5, the J gene TRBJ2-1, with 10 bases identical to TRBD1. Germline CDR1 is LGHNT and CDR2 is FRNRAP. With V trimmed by 6 bases and J by 0 bases, 5 bases remained unmatched. The CDR3 spans 16 residues.